Below are 31 T cell receptor beta chains sequenced from a single sample in a study of radiotherapy plus CTLA-4 blockade in lung cancer. Measured with immunoSEQ multiplex PCR; TCRdb has only the in-frame clones, and not every one. The sample has fewer than 90,000 clones, 83% seen once. Sequencing used peripheral blood, obtained from a patient treated with radiotherapy plus ipilimumab. All receptors come from a human donor with non-small cell lung cancer who had stable disease on radiotherapy plus ipilimumab.

Written as DNA, the CDR3 is TGTGCCAGCAGTAATAGCGGGGGGAACACCGGGGAGCTGTTTTTT. Protein sequence: CASSNSGGNTGELFF. The chain carries TRBV6-5 and TRBJ2-2, with TRBD2 matching 9 bases. Germline V lookup: CDR1 MNHEY, CDR2 SVGAGI. V dropped 5 bases and J dropped 1; count of bases not matched to a gene: 2. There are 15 residues in the CDR3.

The chain recombines TRBV28 with TRBJ2-5; D may be TRBD2 (6 bases). Germline CDR1 is MDHEN and CDR2 is SYDVKM. Trimming removed 11 bases from V and 2 bases from J, with 12 bases in between. There are 12 residues in the CDR3. CDR3 sequence reads: CAATGGQETQYF. The CDR3 coding sequence is TGTGCCGCAACCGGGGGACAAGAGACCCAGTACTTC. Variable domain in full (rest from reference TRBV28 and TRBJ2-5): DVKVTQSSRYLVKRTGEKVFLECVQDMDHENMFWYRQDPGLGLRLIYFSYDVKMKEKGDIPEGYSVSREKKERFSLILESASTNQTSMYLCAATGGQETQYFGPGTRLLVL.

The CDR3 DNA sequence: TGTGCCAGCAGCCCCGCCGTAGAGACCCAGTACTTC. Amino acids: CASSPAVETQYF. V gene TRBV11-2 combines with J gene TRBJ2-5; D unresolved. The CDR3 consists of 12 residues. CDR1 is SGHAT, CDR2 FQNNGV, per germline. V was clipped by 5 bases and J by 4 bases, with 8 bases between them.

The V and J genes are TRBV10-3 and TRBJ2-1; D may match TRBD1 or TRBD2 (5 bases each). Looked up from germline, CDR1 is ENHRY and CDR2 is SYGVKD. V gave up 6 bases and J gave up 7 bases, with 10 bases separating them. The CDR3 totals 12 residues. CDR3 residues: CAIRGGGNEQFF. The CDR3 DNA reads as TGTGCCATCAGGGGTGGGGGTAATGAGCAGTTCTTC.

The sample holds one count of this clone. The J gene is TRBJ1-4, the V gene TRBV28, with 8 positions matching TRBD1. The germline CDR1 and CDR2 sequences are MDHEN and SYDVKM. This CDR3 has 16 amino acids. With 6 bases clipped from V and 3 bases from J, the junction kept 9 bases outside the gene matches. CDR3 loop: CASSVTGTGSNEKLFF. The CDR3 bases are TGTGCCAGCAGCGTAACCGGGACAGGCTCTAATGAAAAACTGTTTTTT.

V gene TRBV25-1 combines with J gene TRBJ1-6, with D possibly being TRBD1 (5 bases). With 6 bases removed from V and 2 bases from J, the gap between germline ends came to 11 bases. CDR3 length equals 15 residues. CDR1 is MGHDK and CDR2 is SYGVNS in the germline V gene. The CDR3 DNA sequence: TGTGCCAGCAGCGCCGGGGCCCCCTATAATTCACCCCTCCACTTT. Protein product: CASSAGAPYNSPLHF. The full variable domain, in which reference TRBV25-1 and TRBJ1-6 provide the parts outside the CDR3, is EADIYQTPRYLVIGTGKKITLECSQTMGHDKMYWYQQDPGMELHLIHYSYGVNSTEKGDLSSESTVSRIRTEHFPLTLESARPSHTSQYLCASSAGAPYNSPLHFGNGTRLTVT.

Points on this clone: Within the sample, other DNA sequences also encode this same CDR3. The chain uses TRBV4-1 and TRBJ1-6, with TRBD1 as a possible D gene (5 bases). V lost 0 bases, J lost 8 bases, and 11 bases lay in between. This CDR3 comprises 15 residues. CDR1 MGHRA and CDR2 YSYEKL come from the germline V gene. CDR3 in DNA: TGCGCCAGCAGCCAAGATACAGGTACTGATTCACCCCTCCACTTT. This translates into CASSQDTGTDSPLHF.

The CDR3 here is CASIRKGGRDEQYF. The CDR3 DNA is TGTGCCAGCATTCGGAAAGGGGGGAGGGACGAGCAGTACTTC. The gene calls are TRBV6-5 and TRBJ2-7; tentative D call: TRBD2 (7 bases). The germline CDR1 and CDR2 sequences are MNHEY and SVGAGI. The CDR3 runs to 14 residues. V was clipped by 7 bases and J by 5 bases, with 18 bases between them.

This clone appeared a single time. The chain's CDR3 is CASSLLGPDTQYF. The DNA for the CDR3 is TGTGCCAGCAGCTTACTAGGGCCAGATACGCAGTATTTT. The chain is built from TRBV7-3 and TRBJ2-3; D is undetermined. V lost 2 bases and J 4 bases, leaving 7 bases between the germline ends. The CDR3 is 13 amino acids. Germline assignment: CDR1 SGHTA and CDR2 FQGTGA.

The CDR3 DNA sequence: TGCGCCATTGCTGCGAGACCGCGGACTGAAGCTTTCTTT. Translated, it gives CAIAARPRTEAFF. V usage is TRBV10-2 and J usage is TRBJ1-1; D uncertain. The germline CDR1 and CDR2 sequences are WSHSY and SAAADI. The V end was cut by 10 bases, the J end by 5 bases, with 17 bases between. The CDR3 length is 13 residues.

The DNA of the CDR3 is TGTGCCAGTAGTACCCAGGGACTTATGACGGGGATGCTCTATGGCTACACCTTC. It translates to CASSTQGLMTGMLYGYTF. This sequence joins TRBV19 and TRBJ1-2; possible D gene TRBD1, 5 bases. In germline, CDR1 is LNHDA, CDR2 SQIVND (reference sequence). V lost 4 bases, J lost 4 bases, and 25 bases lay in between. This CDR3 contains 18 residues.

V usage is TRBV27 and J usage is TRBJ2-7, with 8 bases aligning to TRBD1. J was trimmed by 3 bases and V by 3 bases; bases with no gene match: 1. CDR1 is MNHEY and CDR2 is SMNVEV in the germline V gene (reference sequence). This CDR3 region has 13 residues. The CDR3 sequence: CASSFGQGYEQYF. The CDR3 DNA is TGTGCCAGCAGTTTCGGACAGGGCTACGAGCAGTACTTC.

This clone appeared a single time. V usage is TRBV11-2 and J usage is TRBJ2-7; a possible D gene is TRBD1 (5 bases). V gave up 3 bases and J gave up 9 bases, with 18 bases separating them. CDR1 and CDR2 from the germline V gene are SGHAT and FQNNGV. This CDR3 is 14 amino acids long. CDR3 bases: TGTGCCAGCAGCTTGGGCCTGGGGTTGCAGGGGCAGTACTTC. This codes for CASSLGLGLQGQYF.

A word on this clone: Other DNA sequences in the sample encode the same CDR3. The chain links TRBV30 to TRBJ2-1; maybe TRBD1 (6 bases). The germline V gene encodes CDR1 GTSNPN and CDR2 SVGIG (reference sequence). This CDR3 has 13 amino acids. V was clipped by 7 bases and J by 8 bases, with 18 bases between them. CDR3 nucleotide sequence: TGTGCCTCCTGGGGGCAGGGTCGGGATGAGCAGTTCTTC. Translating it yields CASWGQGRDEQFF. The variable domain in full, with the rest retrieved from reference TRBV30 and TRBJ2-1, is SQTIHQWPATLVQPVGSPLSLECTVEGTSNPNLYWYRQAAGRGLQLLFYSVGIGQISSEVPQNLSASRPQDRQFILSSKKLLLSDSGFYLCASWGQGRDEQFFGPGTRLTVL.

V and J are TRBV30 and TRBJ1-2; TRBD1 is a possible D gene (5 bases). The CDR3 totals 13 residues. Trimming removed 4 bases at V and 4 bases at J, with 13 bases between. Per the germline V gene, CDR1 is GTSNPN and CDR2 is SVGIG (reference sequence). This CDR3 is CAWIRDGSYGYTF. DNA of the CDR3: TGTGCCTGGATCAGGGATGGTAGCTATGGCTACACCTTC. The variable domain in full, completed from reference TRBV30 and TRBJ1-2, reads SQTIHQWPATLVQPVGSPLSLECTVEGTSNPNLYWYRQAAGRGLQLLFYSVGIGQISSEVPQNLSASRPQDRQFILSSKKLLLSDSGFYLCAWIRDGSYGYTFGSGTRLTVV.

This chain joins TRBV9 and TRBJ2-3; D possibly matches TRBD1 or TRBD2 (7 bases each). V was shortened by 3 bases and J by 4 bases, with 12 bases between the two germline ends. Germline CDR1 reads SGDLS; CDR2 reads YYNGEE. This CDR3 comprises 14 residues. The CDR3 here is CASSDQGGADTQYF. The CDR3 region has the DNA TGTGCCAGCAGCGACCAGGGGGGGGCAGATACGCAGTATTTT.

This clone appeared once. The genes are TRBV6-6 and TRBJ2-7; 13 bases line up with TRBD2. The CDR3 totals 16 residues. Germline lookup yields CDR1 MNHNY and CDR2 SVGAGI (reference sequence). J was trimmed by 6 bases and V by 2 bases; bases with no gene match: 7. The CDR3 DNA is TGTGCCAGCAGTTACACCGTCGGACTAGCGGGAGTCGAGCAGTACTTC. This sequence encodes CASSYTVGLAGVEQYF.

This clone was seen only a few times. The rearrangement links TRBV7-9 to TRBJ2-7, with no clear D. The CDR3 spans 11 residues. Trimming pared 5 bases from V and 0 bases from J, leaving 2 bases between. The germline CDR1 and CDR2 sequences are SEHNR and FQNEAQ (reference sequence). This CDR3 reads CASSVSYEQYF. For the CDR3, the DNA is TGTGCCAGCAGCGTCTCCTACGAGCAGTACTTC.

This chain joins TRBV6-1 and TRBJ2-7; unclear D gene. V shed 3 bases and J shed 6 bases, with 6 bases lying between them. Germline values: CDR1 MNHNS, CDR2 SASEGT. The length of the CDR3 is 11 residues. The CDR3 region has the DNA TGTGCCAGCAGTGAGGGCCCCGAGCAGTACTTC. Translated: CASSEGPEQYF.

CDR3 nucleotide sequence: TGCGCCAGCAGGGCCCTGACAGCCGGCTACACCTTC. Translated, it gives CASRALTAGYTF. V gene TRBV10-2 combines with J gene TRBJ1-2; D might be TRBD1 (5 bases). The CDR3 is 12 amino acids. V was cut by 6 bases and J by 8 bases, with 13 bases left in between. Germline assignment: CDR1 WSHSY and CDR2 SAAADI.

The V gene is TRBV27, the J gene TRBJ2-6; D is perhaps TRBD2 (7 bases). V was shortened by 3 bases and J by 2 bases, with 17 bases between the two germline ends. CDR3 size: 18 residues. Germline V gives CDR1 MNHEY, CDR2 SMNVEV (reference sequence). CDR3 nucleotide sequence: TGTGCCAGCAGTTTGTGGGGGGGCCAGGTTACTGGGGCCAACGTCCTGACTTTC. This codes for CASSLWGGQVTGANVLTF.

This clone showed up just a few times. The gene calls are TRBV6-5 and TRBJ2-7, with TRBD1 identical over 11 bases. The CDR3 is made up of 14 amino acids. Germline V gives CDR1 MNHEY, CDR2 SVGAGI. Trimming removed 7 bases from V and 4 bases from J; junction bases left unmatched: 6. CDR3 residues: CASTTGDRGYEQYF. The CDR3 DNA follows: TGTGCCAGCACTACCGGGGACAGGGGGTACGAGCAGTACTTC.

This clone was picked up one time. V is TRBV5-1 and J is TRBJ1-5; 7 bases line up with TRBD1. With 0 bases clipped from V and 4 bases from J, the junction kept 4 bases outside the gene matches. The CDR3 spans 15 residues. CDR1 and CDR2 (germline): SGHRS, YFSETQ. The CDR3 DNA is TGCGCCAGCAGCTTGGATGGACAGGTTAATCAGCCCCAGCATTTT. It yields the protein CASSLDGQVNQPQHF.

This chain joins TRBV7-3 and TRBJ1-4; 10 bases match TRBD1. The V gene end was trimmed by 5 bases and the J gene end by 5 bases; junction bases not matched to a gene: 8. This CDR3 spans 16 amino acids. The germline V gene has CDR1 SGHTA and CDR2 FQGTGA. The CDR3 DNA sequence: TGTGCCAGCAGCCCCCTTCGGACAGGGGGAAATGAAAAACTGTTTTTT. Protein product: CASSPLRTGGNEKLFF.

The genes are TRBV27 and TRBJ1-1, with D perhaps matching TRBD1 (5 bases). The length of the CDR3 is 13 residues. The V end lost 1 base, the J end lost 11 bases, and 14 bases lay between the germline ends. Germline V gene sequence: CDR1 MNHEY, CDR2 SMNVEV (reference sequence). CDR3 amino acids: CASSLFKGWDAFF. In DNA form, the CDR3 reads TGTGCCAGCAGTTTATTTAAGGGATGGGACGCTTTCTTT.

V is TRBV6-1 and J is TRBJ2-3; D is possibly TRBD1 (5 bases). There are 15 residues in the CDR3. Trimming removed 0 bases from V and 5 bases from J, with 12 bases in between. Germline V gene data show CDR1 as MNHNS and CDR2 as SASEGT. The CDR3 spells CASSEAAGWGDTQYF. CDR3 nucleotide sequence: TGTGCCAGCAGTGAAGCCGCAGGGTGGGGAGATACGCAGTATTTT.

CDR3 bases: TGTGCCTGGAGTGTTACAGGGGGGCAGGGGACCCAGTACTTC. As protein: CAWSVTGGQGTQYF. The V and J genes are TRBV30 and TRBJ2-5; TRBD1 matches at 8 bases. CDR1 is GTSNPN, CDR2 SVGIG, per germline (reference sequence). The V gene end was trimmed by 0 bases and the J gene end by 7 bases; junction bases not matched to a gene: 7. The CDR3 sequence is 14 residues long.

The chain couples TRBV19 to TRBJ1-2; D is undetermined. Germline-derived CDR1 and CDR2 are LNHDA and SQIVND (reference sequence). This CDR3 is built from 15 residues. Deletions cut 5 bases from V and 4 bases from J, with 17 bases between. This CDR3 is CASSPGPTRLYGYTF. The CDR3 region has the DNA TGTGCCAGTAGTCCGGGCCCCACCCGCCTCTATGGCTACACCTTC.

The sample holds one count of this clone. The chain links TRBV15 to TRBJ2-7; 7 nucleotides agree with TRBD2. The CDR3 is made up of 14 amino acids. In germline, CDR1 is LNHNV, CDR2 YYDKDF (reference sequence). With V trimmed by 0 bases and J by 6 bases, 5 bases remained unmatched. The CDR3 nucleotides read TGTGCCACCAGCAGAGATGGGCTAGCGGTCGAGCAGTACTTC. It codes for CATSRDGLAVEQYF.

As regards this clone: Mismatch with germline at one junction end may stem from a read error. Within the sample, other DNA sequences also encode this same CDR3. The chain is built from TRBV6-5 and TRBJ1-4; 11 bases are a match to TRBD1. The CDR3 is made up of 15 amino acids. CDR1 is MNHEY and CDR2 is SVGAGI in the germline V gene. CDR3 DNA sequence: TGTGCCAGTAGTTATCTGGACAGGGGGCTGGGAAAACTGTTTTTT. Amino acids: CASSYLDRGLGKLFF.

The V gene is TRBV5-1, the J gene TRBJ1-1, with 9 positions matching TRBD1. CDR3 length: 14 residues. Germline CDR1 is SGHRS and CDR2 is YFSETQ. V gave up 5 bases and J gave up 5 bases; unmatched junction bases: 7. The CDR3 reads CASSPGTGRTEAFF. The CDR3 DNA reads as TGCGCCAGCAGTCCCGGGACAGGGAGGACTGAAGCTTTCTTT.